Detailed here is one TCR beta chain. The antigen remains undetermined. These data come from a study of chemoradiotherapy in HPV16-positive cancers. Germline V CDR1 and CDR2: SGHDT, YYEEEE. Unmatched junction bases numbered 11, after V lost 4 bases and J lost 5 bases. The CDR3 spans 17 residues. Whole-study results and caveats: The functional HPV-specific definition rests on just a couple of HPV16-positive patients. During treatment, candidate HPV-specific clones and E7-related motifs expanded in tumor.

Repertoires were generated with immunoSEQ multiplex PCR, while TCRdb's copy carries only in-frame clones and drops some. The data contain tens of thousands of clones, roughly 94% of them singletons. Over chemoradiotherapy, repertoires were sampled more than once. This clonotype was obtained from a human donor with HPV-associated anogenital cancer. The V gene is TRBV5-6, the J gene TRBJ2-2; 10 bases align to TRBD2. This specimen was collected from a patient who underwent chemoradiotherapy. This CDR3 is CASSRVSASGSTGELFF. The CDR3 coding sequence is TGTGCCAGCAGCCGCGTAAGCGCTAGCGGGAGTACCGGGGAGCTGTTTTTT.